Here is one T cell receptor beta chain with its context. Its cognate antigen is unknown. The PCR had 60 Vbeta and 13 Jbeta primers. TCRdb's copy holds only in-frame clones and misses some; the assay was immunoSEQ multiplex PCR. The repertoire has approximately 100,000 clones, 85% to 90% of them found once; the top ten carry about 4.3%. Germline values: CDR1 SGHRS, CDR2 YFSETQ. The CDR3 has 15 residues. The ends were cut back, 1 base at V and 6 bases at J, with 14 bases in the middle. This entry is derived from a study of cytomegalovirus exposure and HLA in healthy donors. Study results and caveats: V- and J-gene trimming in TCR beta was tied to a missense DCLRE1C variant by an analysis performed later. In a later analysis, across HLA loci, associated TCR counts were highest for DRB1, lowest for HLA-C. Accurate predictions that matched the HLA-A and HLA-B alleles of most subjects were reportedly made from TCR beta sequences.

Sequenced sample: PBMCs. This rearrangement joins TRBV5-1 to TRBJ2-4, with TRBD2 as a possible D gene (5 bases). This clonotype was sampled from a man younger than 45 in good health and CMV-seronegative. CDR3 sequence: CASSLSRDGGNIQYF. The DNA of the CDR3 is TGCGCCAGCAGCTTGTCCCGGGATGGCGGAAACATTCAGTACTTC.